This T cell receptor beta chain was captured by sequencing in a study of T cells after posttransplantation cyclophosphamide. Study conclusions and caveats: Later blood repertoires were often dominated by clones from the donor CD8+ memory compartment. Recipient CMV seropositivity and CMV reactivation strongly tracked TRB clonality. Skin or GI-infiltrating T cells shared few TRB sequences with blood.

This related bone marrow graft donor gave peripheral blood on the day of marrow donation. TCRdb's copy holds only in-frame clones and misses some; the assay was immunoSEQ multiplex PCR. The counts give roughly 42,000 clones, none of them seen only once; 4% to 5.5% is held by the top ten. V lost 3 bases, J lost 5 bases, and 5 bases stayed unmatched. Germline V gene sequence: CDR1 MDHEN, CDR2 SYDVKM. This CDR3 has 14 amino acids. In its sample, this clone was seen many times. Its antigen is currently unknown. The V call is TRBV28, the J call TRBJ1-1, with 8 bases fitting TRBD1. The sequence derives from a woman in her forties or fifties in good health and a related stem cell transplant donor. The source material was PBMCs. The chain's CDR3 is CASSFHRGRTEAFF. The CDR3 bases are TGTGCCAGCAGTTTCCACAGGGGGAGAACTGAAGCTTTCTTT.